This is a list of T cell receptor beta chains from one sample in a study of blood T cell repertoires in COVID-19. Sequencing used immunoSEQ multiplex PCR; TCRdb keeps in-frame clones, though not all of them. In the table there are approximately 260,000 clones, around 81% of which are singletons. The sequenced sample consisted of PBMCs or T cells enriched from blood (not recorded which). These receptors were collected from a man aged 45-65 years who had recovered from COVID-19. CDR3s include the opening cysteine and the closing phenylalanine or tryptophan. Fields, in order: clone size, D gene, V gene, J gene, CDR3 DNA, CDR3 protein. D genes are given only for firm matches. Only some rows state a clone size, as once, few, many or a class for expanded clones.

clone size: -
D gene: -
V gene: TRBV28
J gene: TRBJ1-1
CDR3 DNA: TGTGCCAGCACCTTCTCGACGGGGTATCAAGCTTTCTTT
CDR3 protein: CASTFSTGYQAFF

clone size: -
D gene: -
V gene: TRBV28
J gene: TRBJ1-2
CDR3 DNA: TGTGCCAGCAGTCTTTACGGGTTGCATGGCTACACCTTC
CDR3 protein: CASSLYGLHGYTF

clone size: few
D gene: -
V gene: TRBV6-2/TRBV6-3
J gene: TRBJ2-7
CDR3 DNA: TGTGCCAGCAGTTATGGGGGGGCGACTAACGAGCAGTACTTC
CDR3 protein: CASSYGGATNEQYF

clone size: -
D gene: -
V gene: TRBV18
J gene: TRBJ1-5
CDR3 DNA: TGTGCCAGCTCACCTAGTGAGACTTGGGGCAATCAGCCCCAGCATTTT
CDR3 protein: CASSPSETWGNQPQHF

clone size: -
D gene: TRBD2
V gene: TRBV11-1
J gene: TRBJ2-3
CDR3 DNA: TGTGCCAGCAGCTTACGTAGCGGGGGGTCCACAGATACGCAGTATTTT
CDR3 protein: CASSLRSGGSTDTQYF

clone size: few
D gene: TRBD1
V gene: TRBV7-8
J gene: TRBJ1-2
CDR3 DNA: TGTGCCAGCAGCTTGGGACAGGGCAAGTTTAACTATGGCTACACCTTC
CDR3 protein: CASSLGQGKFNYGYTF

clone size: -
D gene: -
V gene: TRBV5-1
J gene: TRBJ2-5
CDR3 DNA: TGCGCCAGCCGTGAGTTCCAAGAGACCCAGTACTTC
CDR3 protein: CASREFQETQYF

clone size: once
D gene: -
V gene: TRBV20-1
J gene: TRBJ2-2
CDR3 DNA: TGCAGTGCTAGTGGGGCGGGCGCCGGGGAGCTGTTTTTT
CDR3 protein: CSASGAGAGELFF

clone size: -
D gene: -
V gene: TRBV18
J gene: TRBJ1-3
CDR3 DNA: TGTGCCAGCTCACCGGGGACAGGAAACACCATATATTTT
CDR3 protein: CASSPGTGNTIYF

clone size: -
D gene: -
V gene: TRBV5-6
J gene: TRBJ2-2
CDR3 DNA: TGTGCCAGCAGCTTGATGCATAGGAACACCGGGGAGCTGTTTTTT
CDR3 protein: CASSLMHRNTGELFF

clone size: -
D gene: -
V gene: TRBV7-9
J gene: TRBJ2-7
CDR3 DNA: TGTGCCAGCAGCCCCCAAGGGATCCGGGATTACTACGAGCAGTACTTC
CDR3 protein: CASSPQGIRDYYEQYF

clone size: -
D gene: -
V gene: TRBV7-9
J gene: TRBJ2-7
CDR3 DNA: TGTGCCAGCAGCTTTGGGGCATTCGACGGCGAGCAGTACTTC
CDR3 protein: CASSFGAFDGEQYF

clone size: -
D gene: TRBD1
V gene: TRBV6-5
J gene: TRBJ2-3
CDR3 DNA: TGTGCCAGCAGTACAGGGGGCCGGGATACGCAGTATTTT
CDR3 protein: CASSTGGRDTQYF

clone size: -
D gene: -
V gene: TRBV5-1
J gene: TRBJ1-4
CDR3 DNA: TGCGCCAGCAGCTTGGGGGCAGGGAAGGGTAATGAAAAACTGTTTTTT
CDR3 protein: CASSLGAGKGNEKLFF

clone size: -
D gene: TRBD2
V gene: TRBV10-1
J gene: TRBJ2-3
CDR3 DNA: TGCGCCAGCAGTGAGCCGGGACTAGCGAATACGCAGTATTTT
CDR3 protein: CASSEPGLANTQYF

clone size: -
D gene: TRBD1
V gene: TRBV7-8
J gene: TRBJ2-3
CDR3 DNA: TGTGCCAGCAGCTTGGGGACAGTGCCGTCTAGCACAGATACGCAGTATTTT
CDR3 protein: CASSLGTVPSSTDTQYF

clone size: -
D gene: -
V gene: TRBV7-6
J gene: TRBJ1-2
CDR3 DNA: TGTGCCAGCAGCCCCTTTGGGGCCTATGGCTACACCTTC
CDR3 protein: CASSPFGAYGYTF

clone size: -
D gene: TRBD1
V gene: TRBV6-5
J gene: TRBJ1-4
CDR3 DNA: TGTGCCAGCAGGGTGGACAGGGCAGAAAAACTGTTTTTT
CDR3 protein: CASRVDRAEKLFF

clone size: -
D gene: TRBD1
V gene: TRBV15
J gene: TRBJ1-1
CDR3 DNA: TGTGCCACCAGCATTAACAGGGGTGGCACTGAAGCTTTCTTT
CDR3 protein: CATSINRGGTEAFF

clone size: -
D gene: -
V gene: TRBV20-1
J gene: TRBJ1-2
CDR3 DNA: TGCAGTGCTAGCTACAGTGCTGGCTACACCTTC
CDR3 protein: CSASYSAGYTF

clone size: -
D gene: -
V gene: TRBV7-8
J gene: TRBJ1-5
CDR3 DNA: TGTGCCAGCAGCTTATTAGGGGGAGATAGCAATCAGCCCCAGCATTTT
CDR3 protein: CASSLLGGDSNQPQHF

clone size: -
D gene: TRBD2
V gene: TRBV2
J gene: TRBJ2-5
CDR3 DNA: TGTGCCAGCAACGGACTAGCGAACCTAGAGACCCAGTACTTC
CDR3 protein: CASNGLANLETQYF

clone size: -
D gene: TRBD1
V gene: TRBV28
J gene: TRBJ1-2
CDR3 DNA: TGTGCCAGCAGTTTAAGTGGGACAGGGGCAAACTATGGCTACACCTTC
CDR3 protein: CASSLSGTGANYGYTF

clone size: -
D gene: -
V gene: TRBV27
J gene: TRBJ2-5
CDR3 DNA: TGTGCCAGCAGTTCAATCGGGAGTATCCAAGAGACCCAGTACTTC
CDR3 protein: CASSSIGSIQETQYF

clone size: -
D gene: -
V gene: TRBV12-3/TRBV12-4
J gene: TRBJ1-1
CDR3 DNA: TGTGCCAGCAGTAGTACAGGGCGGACTGAAGCTTTCTTT
CDR3 protein: CASSSTGRTEAFF

clone size: -
D gene: -
V gene: TRBV5-6
J gene: TRBJ2-7
CDR3 DNA: TGTGCCAGCAGCTTCAGGGGGGTTTCCCCCTACGAGCAGTACTTC
CDR3 protein: CASSFRGVSPYEQYF

clone size: once
D gene: -
V gene: TRBV28
J gene: TRBJ2-7
CDR3 DNA: TGTGCCACGGAGACTAGTCCCTACGAGCAGTACTTC
CDR3 protein: CATETSPYEQYF

clone size: -
D gene: -
V gene: TRBV5-1
J gene: TRBJ2-5
CDR3 DNA: TGCGCCAGCAGCTTGGTGGGCCCCCCGCAGACCCAGTACTTC
CDR3 protein: CASSLVGPPQTQYF

clone size: -
D gene: -
V gene: TRBV15
J gene: TRBJ1-1
CDR3 DNA: TGTGCCACCAGCAGAGATTTCCAGGGAGAAGCTTTCTTT
CDR3 protein: CATSRDFQGEAFF

clone size: -
D gene: TRBD1
V gene: TRBV7-9
J gene: TRBJ2-7
CDR3 DNA: TGTGCCAGCAGCTTACAGGGGGTGGTAGGCGAGCAGTACTTC
CDR3 protein: CASSLQGVVGEQYF

clone size: -
D gene: TRBD1
V gene: TRBV4-3
J gene: TRBJ1-2
CDR3 DNA: TGCGCCAGCAGCCAAGAACAGGGGGCCGGGTATGGCTACACCTTC
CDR3 protein: CASSQEQGAGYGYTF

clone size: -
D gene: -
V gene: TRBV2
J gene: TRBJ2-3
CDR3 DNA: TGTGCCAGCAGTGACCCCGGGGGCGGGGGAGGGCCAGATACGCAGTATTTT
CDR3 protein: CASSDPGGGGGPDTQYF

clone size: -
D gene: -
V gene: TRBV5-4
J gene: TRBJ1-2
CDR3 DNA: TGTGCCAGCAGCGGAAGACAGGACCCGCTGTATGGCTACACCTTC
CDR3 protein: CASSGRQDPLYGYTF

clone size: -
D gene: -
V gene: TRBV15
J gene: TRBJ1-2
CDR3 DNA: TGTGCCACCAGCAGCTATGGACAGTTCTATGGCTACACCTTC
CDR3 protein: CATSSYGQFYGYTF

clone size: -
D gene: TRBD1
V gene: TRBV10-3
J gene: TRBJ2-2
CDR3 DNA: TGTGCCATCAGTGAGCGCACAGGGGCGAACACCGGGGAGCTGTTTTTT
CDR3 protein: CAISERTGANTGELFF

clone size: few
D gene: TRBD2
V gene: TRBV6-6
J gene: TRBJ2-7
CDR3 DNA: TGTGCCAGCAGTGGGACTAGCGGGAGGGGCGAGCAGTACTTC
CDR3 protein: CASSGTSGRGEQYF

clone size: -
D gene: TRBD1
V gene: TRBV11-2
J gene: TRBJ1-2
CDR3 DNA: TGTGCCAGCAGCCGGACAGGGGGGGAATATGGCTACACCTTC
CDR3 protein: CASSRTGGEYGYTF

clone size: once
D gene: -
V gene: TRBV5-8
J gene: TRBJ2-3
CDR3 DNA: TGTGCCAGCAGCTGGCGGGGCACAGATACGCAGTATTTT
CDR3 protein: CASSWRGTDTQYF

clone size: -
D gene: TRBD2
V gene: TRBV3-1/TRBV3-2
J gene: TRBJ2-3
CDR3 DNA: TGTGCCACCACGGGGGGAAGCACAGATACGCAGTATTTT
CDR3 protein: CATTGGSTDTQYF